These 8 T cell receptor beta chains came from one sample sequenced in a study of response to subunit inactivated influenza vaccine. TCRdb fed the RT-PCR reads into MiXCR, producing one record per CDR3 protein. The sample has roughly 520,000 distinct CDR3 sequences, roughly 25% seen once; the top ten hold under 2.5%. This specimen was CD4+ T cells sorted from PBMCs, taken more than 4 days after vaccination. These receptors were obtained from a man over 45 who received an inactivated influenza vaccine.

This clonotype has a handful of counts. This chain uses TRBV20-1 with TRBJ1-5; TRBD1 matches at 8 bases. The germline V gene has CDR1 DFQATT and CDR2 SNEGSKA (reference sequence). The CDR3 spans 13 residues. J was trimmed by 2 bases and V by 6 bases; bases with no gene match: 3. CDR3 in amino acids: CSATTGGNQPQHF. As DNA, the CDR3 is TGCAGTGCGACGACAGGGGGCAATCAGCCCCAGCATTTT.

The chain links TRBV20-1 to TRBJ2-7; D might be TRBD1 (6 bases). Between the trimmed V and J ends, which lost 4 bases and 5 bases, there was a span of 12 bases. The germline CDR1 and CDR2 sequences are DFQATT and SNEGSKA (reference sequence). The CDR3 extends over 12 amino acids. CDR3 region: CSANRAEDEQYF. The DNA of the CDR3 is TGCAGTGCTAACAGGGCAGAGGACGAGCAGTACTTC.

This clonotype was observed many times. The chain uses TRBV12-3 or TRBV12-4 and TRBJ2-1; 11 bases match TRBD2. Germline trimming cut 4 bases from V and 3 bases from J; bases unmatched to any gene: 5. The CDR3 loop spans 16 amino acids. CDR3 in DNA: TGTGCCAGCAGTTCGAAACTAGCGGGAGACTACAATGAGCAGTTCTTC. It yields the protein CASSSKLAGDYNEQFF.

Only a few counts were recorded for this clonotype. The V call is TRBV5-1, the J call TRBJ2-5; the match to TRBD1 covers 8 bases. CDR3 size: 17 residues. After removal of 1 base from V and 3 bases from J, the junction contained 11 bases not matched to a gene. The V gene's germline CDR1 is SGHRS and CDR2 YFSETQ. CDR3 in DNA: TGCGCCAGCAGCTTGACAGGGGGTTTATTACTAGAAGAGACCCAGTACTTC. Translated: CASSLTGGLLLEETQYF.

In this sample, this clonotype turned up a few times. This rearrangement joins TRBV6-1 to TRBJ2-2; D remains ambiguous. Germline V gives CDR1 MNHNS, CDR2 SASEGT. Trimming cost V 7 bases and J 1 base, with 10 bases left between them. The CDR3 sequence is 14 residues long. The CDR3 DNA is TGTGCCAGCATCCCCGACGGGAACACCGGGGAGCTGTTTTTT. It encodes CASIPDGNTGELFF.

The chain combines TRBV11-2 with TRBJ2-4, with D perhaps TRBD1 or TRBD2 (6 bases each). The V end lost 0 bases, the J end lost 0 bases, and 12 bases lay between the germline ends. This CDR3 is built from 17 residues. Germline V lookup: CDR1 SGHAT, CDR2 FQNNGV. CDR3 bases: TGTGCCAGCAGCTTAGATCGGGGGCAGTTAGCCAAAAACATTCAGTACTTC. It specifies CASSLDRGQLAKNIQYF.

The gene calls are TRBV5-1 and TRBJ2-1; TRBD1 agrees at 10 bases. This CDR3 has 14 amino acids. Germline-derived CDR1 and CDR2 are SGHRS and YFSETQ. The trim removed 6 bases at V and 10 bases at J, leaving 10 bases unmatched. The CDR3 loop is CASTLRTGGGEQFF. As DNA, the CDR3 is TGCGCCAGCACCCTTAGGACAGGGGGAGGAGAGCAGTTCTTC.

This chain uses TRBV5-1 with TRBJ1-5; D is unclear. Looked up from germline, CDR1 is SGHRS and CDR2 is YFSETQ. This CDR3 spans 15 amino acids. V was shortened by 4 bases and J by 4 bases, with 15 bases between the two germline ends. The CDR3 region is CASSPQVGENQPQHF. The CDR3 bases are TGCGCCAGCAGCCCTCAGGTGGGTGAGAATCAGCCCCAGCATTTT.